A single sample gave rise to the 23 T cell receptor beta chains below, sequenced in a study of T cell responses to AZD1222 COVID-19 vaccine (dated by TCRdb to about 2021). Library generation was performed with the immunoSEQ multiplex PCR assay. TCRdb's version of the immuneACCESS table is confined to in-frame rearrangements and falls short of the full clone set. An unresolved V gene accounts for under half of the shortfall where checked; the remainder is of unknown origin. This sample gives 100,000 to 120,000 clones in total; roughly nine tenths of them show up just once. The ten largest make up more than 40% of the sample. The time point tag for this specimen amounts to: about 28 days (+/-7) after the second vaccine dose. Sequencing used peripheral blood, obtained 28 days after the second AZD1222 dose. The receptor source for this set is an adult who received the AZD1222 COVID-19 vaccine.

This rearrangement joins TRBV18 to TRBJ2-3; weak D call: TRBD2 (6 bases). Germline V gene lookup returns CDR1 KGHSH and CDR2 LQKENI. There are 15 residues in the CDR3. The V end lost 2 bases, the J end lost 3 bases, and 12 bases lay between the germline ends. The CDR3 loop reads CASSPLEAGTDTQYF. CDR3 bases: TGTGCCAGCTCACCATTGGAAGCGGGTACAGATACGCAGTATTTT.

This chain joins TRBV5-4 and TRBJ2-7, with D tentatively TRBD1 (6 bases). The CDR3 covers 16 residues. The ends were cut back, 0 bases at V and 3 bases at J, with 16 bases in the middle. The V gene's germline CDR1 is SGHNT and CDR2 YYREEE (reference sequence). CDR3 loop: CASSLGGSGARYEQYF. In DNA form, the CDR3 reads TGTGCCAGCAGCTTGGGGGGGTCAGGGGCGCGCTACGAGCAGTACTTC.

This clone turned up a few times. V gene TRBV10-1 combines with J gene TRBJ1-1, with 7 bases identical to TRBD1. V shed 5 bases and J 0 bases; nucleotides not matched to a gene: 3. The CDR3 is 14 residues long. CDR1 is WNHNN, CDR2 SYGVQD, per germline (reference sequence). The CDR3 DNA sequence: TGCGCCAGCAGTCGGGACAGATTGAACACTGAAGCTTTCTTT. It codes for CASSRDRLNTEAFF.

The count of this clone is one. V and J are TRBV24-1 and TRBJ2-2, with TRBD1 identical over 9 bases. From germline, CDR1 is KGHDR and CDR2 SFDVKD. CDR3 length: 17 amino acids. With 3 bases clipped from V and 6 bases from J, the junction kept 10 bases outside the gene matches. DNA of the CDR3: TGTGCCACCAGTGATCACCCGGGACAGGGACGGTCCGGGGAGCTGTTTTTT. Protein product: CATSDHPGQGRSGELFF.

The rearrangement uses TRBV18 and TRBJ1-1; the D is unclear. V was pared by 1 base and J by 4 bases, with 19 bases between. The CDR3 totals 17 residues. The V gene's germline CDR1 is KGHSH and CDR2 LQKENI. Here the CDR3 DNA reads TGTGCCAGCTCACCACTAAGCCGAACGGGCGGGCGCACTGAAGCTTTCTTT. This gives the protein CASSPLSRTGGRTEAFF.

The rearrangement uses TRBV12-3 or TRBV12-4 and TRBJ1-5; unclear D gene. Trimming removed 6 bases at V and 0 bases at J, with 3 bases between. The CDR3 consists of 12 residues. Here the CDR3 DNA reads TGTGCCAGCAGCGATAGCAATCAGCCCCAGCATTTT. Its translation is CASSDSNQPQHF.

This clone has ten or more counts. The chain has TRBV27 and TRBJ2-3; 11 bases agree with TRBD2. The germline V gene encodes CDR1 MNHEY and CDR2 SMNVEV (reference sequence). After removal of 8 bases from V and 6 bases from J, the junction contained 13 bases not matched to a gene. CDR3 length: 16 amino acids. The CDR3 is CASGMGTSGVWDTQYF. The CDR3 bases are TGTGCCAGCGGAATGGGGACTAGCGGAGTGTGGGATACGCAGTATTTT.

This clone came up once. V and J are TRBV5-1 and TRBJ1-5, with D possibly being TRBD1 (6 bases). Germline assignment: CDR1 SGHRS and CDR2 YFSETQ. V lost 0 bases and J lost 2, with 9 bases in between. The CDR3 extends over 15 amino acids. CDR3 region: CASSLAGGGNQPQHF. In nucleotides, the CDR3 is TGCGCCAGCAGCTTGGCGGGGGGCGGCAATCAGCCCCAGCATTTT.

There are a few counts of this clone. DNA for the CDR3: TGCGCCAGCAGCCAAGGGCACAACACCGGGGAGCTGTTTTTT. Translation: CASSQGHNTGELFF. The chain couples TRBV23-1 to TRBJ2-2; D is undetermined. TRBV23-1 counts as an open reading frame of uncertain function. V was cut by 6 bases and J by 2 bases, with 10 bases left in between. CDR3 length: 14 residues.

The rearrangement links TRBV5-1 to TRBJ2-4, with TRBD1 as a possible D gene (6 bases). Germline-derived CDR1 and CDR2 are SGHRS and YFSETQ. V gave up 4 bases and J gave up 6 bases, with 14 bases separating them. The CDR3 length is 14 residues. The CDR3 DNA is TGCGCCAGCAGCCCGCCGACAGGATTAAACATTCAGTACTTC. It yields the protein CASSPPTGLNIQYF. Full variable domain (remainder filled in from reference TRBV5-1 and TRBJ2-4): KAGVTQTPRYLIKTRGQQVTLSCSPISGHRSVSWYQQTPGQGLQFLFEYFSETQRNKGNFPGRFSGRQFSNSRSEMNVSTLELGDSALYLCASSPPTGLNIQYFGAGTRLSVL.

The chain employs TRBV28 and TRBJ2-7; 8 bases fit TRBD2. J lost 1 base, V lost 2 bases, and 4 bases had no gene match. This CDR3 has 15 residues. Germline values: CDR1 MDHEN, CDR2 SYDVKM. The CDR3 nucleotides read TGTGCCAGCAGTTTAGCGGGGGGAGTGTCCTACGAGCAGTACTTC. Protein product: CASSLAGGVSYEQYF.

Here the CDR3 reads CASSDRGHYNQPQHF. The DNA for the CDR3 is TGTGCCAGCAGCGACAGGGGGCATTACAATCAGCCCCAGCATTTT. The chain has TRBV5-8 and TRBJ1-5; TRBD1 agrees at 10 bases. CDR3 length equals 15 residues. Trimming cost V 4 bases and J 3 bases; bases outside gene matches: 4. The germline CDR1 and CDR2 sequences are SGHTS and YDEGEE.

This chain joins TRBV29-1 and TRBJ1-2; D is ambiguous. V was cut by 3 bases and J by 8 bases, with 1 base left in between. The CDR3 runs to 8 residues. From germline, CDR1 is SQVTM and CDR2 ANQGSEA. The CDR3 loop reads CSVDGYTF. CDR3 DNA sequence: TGCAGCGTTGACGGCTACACCTTC.

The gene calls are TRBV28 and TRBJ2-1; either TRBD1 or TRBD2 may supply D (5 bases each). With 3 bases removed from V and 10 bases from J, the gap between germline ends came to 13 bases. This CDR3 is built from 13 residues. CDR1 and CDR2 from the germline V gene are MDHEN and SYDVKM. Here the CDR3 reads CASSFPGAGEQFF. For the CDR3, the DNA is TGTGCCAGCAGTTTTCCCGGGGCAGGAGAGCAGTTCTTC.

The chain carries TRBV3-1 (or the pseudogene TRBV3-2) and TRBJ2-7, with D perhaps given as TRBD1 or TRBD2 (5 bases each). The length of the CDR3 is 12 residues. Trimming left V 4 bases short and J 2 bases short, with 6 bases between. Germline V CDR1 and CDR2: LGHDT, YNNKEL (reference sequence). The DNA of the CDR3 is TGTGCCAGCAGCCGGGGGACCTACGAGCAGTACTTC. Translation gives CASSRGTYEQYF.

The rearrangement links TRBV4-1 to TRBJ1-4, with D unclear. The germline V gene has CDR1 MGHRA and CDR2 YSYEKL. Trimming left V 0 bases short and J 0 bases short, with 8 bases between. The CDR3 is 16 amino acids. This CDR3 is CASSQDPVTTNEKLFF. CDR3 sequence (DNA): TGCGCCAGCAGCCAAGACCCAGTTACAACTAATGAAAAACTGTTTTTT.

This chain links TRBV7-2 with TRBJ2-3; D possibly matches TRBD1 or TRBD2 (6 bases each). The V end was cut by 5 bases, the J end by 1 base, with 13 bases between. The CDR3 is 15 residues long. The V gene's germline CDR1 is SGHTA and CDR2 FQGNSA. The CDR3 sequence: CASSGQTRGTDTQYF. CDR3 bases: TGTGCCAGCAGCGGACAGACTAGAGGCACAGATACGCAGTATTTT. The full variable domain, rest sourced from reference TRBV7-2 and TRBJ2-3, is GAGVSQSPSNKVTEKGKDVELRCDPISGHTALYWYRQSLGQGLEFLIYFQGNSAPDKSGLPSDRFSAERTGGSVSTLTIQRTQQEDSAVYLCASSGQTRGTDTQYFGPGTRLTVL.

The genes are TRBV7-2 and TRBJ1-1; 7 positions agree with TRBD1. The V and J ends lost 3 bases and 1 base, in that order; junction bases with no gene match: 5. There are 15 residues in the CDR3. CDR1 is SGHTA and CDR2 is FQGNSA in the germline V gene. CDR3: CASSFRQGGNTEAFF. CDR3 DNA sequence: TGTGCCAGCAGCTTCAGACAGGGCGGGAACACTGAAGCTTTCTTT.

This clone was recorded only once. The DNA for the CDR3 is TGTGCCAGCAGTTCCTCGGGGGCCTATAATTCACCCCTCCACTTT. This codes for CASSSSGAYNSPLHF. The rearrangement uses TRBV6-2 or TRBV6-3 and TRBJ1-6; possibly TRBD1 for D (5 bases). There are 15 residues in the CDR3. Trimming cost V 4 bases and J 2 bases, with 9 bases left between them. The germline gives CDR1 MNHEY, CDR2 SVGEGT.

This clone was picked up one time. The DNA for the CDR3 is TGTGCCAGCAGTCTAGGGGGACAGCCCCGCTCCTACGAGCAGTACTTC. Its protein product is CASSLGGQPRSYEQYF. The chain is built from TRBV6-2 or TRBV6-3 and TRBJ2-7; 7 bases match TRBD1. This CDR3 spans 16 amino acids. V shed 5 bases, J shed 0 bases, and the junction held 10 bases outside the gene matches. CDR1 MNHEY and CDR2 SVGEGT come from the germline V gene.

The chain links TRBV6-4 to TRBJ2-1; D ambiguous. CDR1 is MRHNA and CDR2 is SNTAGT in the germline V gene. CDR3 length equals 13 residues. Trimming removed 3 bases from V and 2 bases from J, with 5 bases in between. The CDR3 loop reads CASSEDAYNEQFF. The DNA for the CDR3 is TGTGCCAGCAGTGAGGACGCCTACAATGAGCAGTTCTTC.

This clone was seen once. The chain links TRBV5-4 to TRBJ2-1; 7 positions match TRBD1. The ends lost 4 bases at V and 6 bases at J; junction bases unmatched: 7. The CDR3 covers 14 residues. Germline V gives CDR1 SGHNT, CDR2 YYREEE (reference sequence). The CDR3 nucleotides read TGTGCCAGCAGCATGAGGACAGGCCTCAATGAGCAGTTCTTC. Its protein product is CASSMRTGLNEQFF.

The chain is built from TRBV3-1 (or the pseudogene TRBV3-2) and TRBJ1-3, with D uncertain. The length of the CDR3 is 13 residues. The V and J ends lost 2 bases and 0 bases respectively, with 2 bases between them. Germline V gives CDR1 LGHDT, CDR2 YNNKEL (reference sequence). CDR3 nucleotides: TGTGCCAGCAGCCAATACTCTGGAAACACCATATATTTT. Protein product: CASSQYSGNTIYF.